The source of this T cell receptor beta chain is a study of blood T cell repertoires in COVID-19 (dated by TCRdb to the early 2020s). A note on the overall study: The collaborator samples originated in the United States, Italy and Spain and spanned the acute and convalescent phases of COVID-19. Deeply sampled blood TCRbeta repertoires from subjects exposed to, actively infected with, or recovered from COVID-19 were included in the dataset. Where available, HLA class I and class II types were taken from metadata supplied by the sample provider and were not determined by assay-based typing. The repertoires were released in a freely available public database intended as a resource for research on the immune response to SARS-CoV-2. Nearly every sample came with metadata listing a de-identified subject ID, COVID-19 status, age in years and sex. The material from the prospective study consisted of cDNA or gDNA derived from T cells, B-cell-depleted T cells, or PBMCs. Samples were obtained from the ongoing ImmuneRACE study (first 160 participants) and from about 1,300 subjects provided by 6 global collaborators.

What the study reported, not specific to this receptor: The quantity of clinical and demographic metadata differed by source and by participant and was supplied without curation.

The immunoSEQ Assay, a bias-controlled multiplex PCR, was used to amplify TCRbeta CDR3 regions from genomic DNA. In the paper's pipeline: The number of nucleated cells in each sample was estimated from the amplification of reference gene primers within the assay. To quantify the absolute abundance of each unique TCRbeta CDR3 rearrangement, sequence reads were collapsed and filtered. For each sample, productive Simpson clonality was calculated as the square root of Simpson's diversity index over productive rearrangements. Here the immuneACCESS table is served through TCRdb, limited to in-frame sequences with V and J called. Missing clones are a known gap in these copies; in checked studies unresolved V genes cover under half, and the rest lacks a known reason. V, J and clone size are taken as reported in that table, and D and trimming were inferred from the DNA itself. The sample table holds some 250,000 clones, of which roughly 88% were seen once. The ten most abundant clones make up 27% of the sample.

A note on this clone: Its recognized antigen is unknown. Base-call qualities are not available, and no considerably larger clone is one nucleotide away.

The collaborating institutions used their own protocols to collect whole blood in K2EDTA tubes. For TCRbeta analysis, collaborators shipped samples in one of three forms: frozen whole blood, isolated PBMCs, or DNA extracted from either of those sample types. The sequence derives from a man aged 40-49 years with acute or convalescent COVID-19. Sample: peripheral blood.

The CDR3 protein sequence reads: CSVGGGNQPQHF. In nucleotides, the sequence is TGCAGCGTTGGGGGAGGCAATCAGCCCCAGCATTTT. The rearranged chain carries TRBV29-1 and TRBJ1-5; the D segment cannot be called with confidence. V is shortened by 4 bases, J by 2 bases, and the region joining them spans 6 bases. Reading from cysteine to phenylalanine, the CDR3 counts 12 amino acids. The CDR3 DNA has 36 bases and is translated from base 1. CDR1 and CDR2, per the germline V gene, are SQVTM and ANQGSEA.